Presented here are 11 T cell receptor beta chains from one specimen sequenced in a study of blood T cell repertoires in COVID-19. Clones were read by immunoSEQ multiplex PCR, and TCRdb kept only the in-frame ones, dropping some. The table shows 250,000 to 300,000 clones, with more than 70% occurring only once. The sample comprised peripheral blood. These receptors came from a woman in her twenties or thirties with COVID-19, enrolled during active disease.

This clone appeared a single time. This rearrangement joins TRBV27 to TRBJ2-1; D is unresolved. The CDR3 covers 12 residues. CDR1 and CDR2 (germline): MNHEY, SMNVEV (reference sequence). V was clipped by 8 bases and J by 10 bases, with 15 bases between them. CDR3 protein: CASGTPEEEQFF. The CDR3 DNA sequence: TGTGCCAGCGGCACTCCAGAGGAGGAGCAGTTCTTC.

This chain joins TRBV6-5 and TRBJ1-3; perhaps TRBD1 as D (6 bases). The germline CDR1 and CDR2 sequences are MNHEY and SVGAGI. CDR3 length equals 14 residues. Trimming took off 2 bases at V and 4 bases at J, with 9 bases between the two ends. CDR3 sequence: CASSYDRSGNTIYF. CDR3 bases: TGTGCCAGCAGTTACGACAGGTCCGGAAACACCATATATTTT.

This chain links TRBV9 with TRBJ2-1; 9 bases agree with TRBD2. The CDR3 is 16 residues long. The germline gives CDR1 SGDLS, CDR2 YYNGEE. V lost 0 bases, J lost 2 bases, and 3 bases stayed unmatched. The CDR3 nucleotides read TGTGCCAGCAGCGTAGATCCTAGCGGGGCCTACAATGAGCAGTTCTTC. It is translated as CASSVDPSGAYNEQFF.

This chain connects TRBV6-2 or TRBV6-3 to TRBJ2-3; D not resolved. CDR3 length equals 15 residues. Trimming removed 6 bases at V and 4 bases at J, with 17 bases between. Germline loops: CDR1 MNHEY, CDR2 SVGEGT. Written as DNA, the CDR3 is TGTGCCAGCAGCAGCCTCTCAACGGCGGCAGATACGCAGTATTTT. This codes for CASSSLSTAADTQYF.

The chain has TRBV19 and TRBJ1-5, with a tentative D call TRBD1 (6 bases). CDR1 and CDR2 from the germline V gene are LNHDA and SQIVND (reference sequence). The CDR3 length is 14 residues. V shed 5 bases and J shed 3 bases, with 11 bases lying between them. The CDR3 here is CASSSAGANQPQHF. CDR3 in DNA: TGTGCCAGTAGTTCGGCAGGGGCCAATCAGCCCCAGCATTTT.

The chain employs TRBV6-5 and TRBJ1-3; weak D call: TRBD1 (5 bases). Trimming stripped 6 bases from V and 0 bases from J, with 12 bases between. Germline-derived CDR1 and CDR2 are MNHEY and SVGAGI. The CDR3 is made up of 15 amino acids. CDR3 sequence: CASSGDSFSGNTIYF. CDR3 in DNA: TGTGCCAGCAGCGGAGACAGCTTCTCTGGAAACACCATATATTTT.

The CDR3 DNA reads as TGTGCTAGTGGGTACGGGGACAGAATGGGCGGCTACACCTTC. Translated, it gives CASGYGDRMGGYTF. The chain links TRBV12-5 to TRBJ1-2, with 7 positions matching TRBD1. J gave up 8 bases and V 6 bases, and 12 bases lay outside the gene matches. CDR1 is LGHNT and CDR2 is FRNRAP in the germline V gene. The CDR3 has 14 residues.

The rearrangement links TRBV10-3 to TRBJ2-2; 11 bases align to TRBD2. The CDR3 length is 21 residues. The V and J ends lost 0 bases and 1 base, in that order; junction bases with no gene match: 13. Germline loops: CDR1 ENHRY, CDR2 SYGVKD. DNA for the CDR3: TGTGCCATCAGTGAGTCGATAACTAGCGGGAGCGGAATCGGGAACACCGGGGAGCTGTTTTTT. Protein sequence: CAISESITSGSGIGNTGELFF.

The rearrangement joins TRBV5-1 to TRBJ1-1; D is undetermined. The CDR3 has 15 residues. The ends were cut back, 4 bases at V and 0 bases at J, with 13 bases in the middle. Germline assignment: CDR1 SGHRS and CDR2 YFSETQ. CDR3 sequence: CASSPGWVLNTEAFF. The CDR3 DNA reads TGCGCCAGCAGCCCGGGTTGGGTCCTGAACACTGAAGCTTTCTTT.

CDR3 sequence (DNA): TGTGCCAGCAGCCCGGACAGGCGGACTGAAGCTTTCTTT. This gives the protein CASSPDRRTEAFF. The rearrangement links TRBV5-4 to TRBJ1-1; TRBD1 agrees at 7 bases. V lost 4 bases and J lost 5; bases outside the gene matches: 5. This CDR3 spans 13 amino acids. The germline CDR1 and CDR2 sequences are SGHNT and YYREEE (reference sequence). Using reference TRBV5-4 and TRBJ1-1 for the parts outside the CDR3, the full variable domain is ETGVTQSPTHLIKTRGQQVTLRCSSQSGHNTVSWYQQALGQGPQFIFQYYREEENGRGNFPPRFSGLQFPNYSSELNVNALELDDSALYLCASSPDRRTEAFFGQGTRLTVV.

This clone is a singleton in its sample. The chain is built from TRBV6-5 and TRBJ2-3, with 14 bases that match TRBD2. The CDR3 has 15 residues. CDR1 MNHEY and CDR2 SVGAGI come from the germline V gene. V shed 10 bases and J 3 bases; nucleotides not matched to a gene: 6. The CDR3 nucleotides are TGTGCCACTTCGGGACTAGCGGGAGATACAGATACGCAGTATTTT. Protein product: CATSGLAGDTDTQYF.